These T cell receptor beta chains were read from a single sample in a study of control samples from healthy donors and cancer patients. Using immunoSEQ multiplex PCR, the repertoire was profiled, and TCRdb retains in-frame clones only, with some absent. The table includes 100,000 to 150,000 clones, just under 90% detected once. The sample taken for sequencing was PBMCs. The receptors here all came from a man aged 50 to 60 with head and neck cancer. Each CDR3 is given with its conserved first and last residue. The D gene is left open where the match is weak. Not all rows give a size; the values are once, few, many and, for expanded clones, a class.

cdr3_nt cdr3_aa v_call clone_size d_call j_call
TGTGCCAGCAGTCGCACCGGAGACTGGACCGGGGAGCTGTTTTTT CASSRTGDWTGELFF TRBV27 - - TRBJ2-2
TGTGCCAGTAGTATACAATTCAGGGTCGGCAGCTCCATACCTCGATTT CASSIQFRVGSSIPRF TRBV19 - - TRBJ1-1
TGTGCCAGCAGCTTGGGCCTCTTAAAGGCGTCTGGAAACACCATATATTTT CASSLGLLKASGNTIYF TRBV11-3 - - TRBJ1-3
TGTGCCAGTAGTGGCGGGACAGCCAATTCACCCCTCCACTTT CASSGGTANSPLHF TRBV19 - TRBD1 TRBJ1-6
TGTGCCAGCAGTGAAGGGGCTAGCGGGTACAATGAGCAGTTCTTC CASSEGASGYNEQFF TRBV6-1 - TRBD2 TRBJ2-1
TGTGCCAGCAGTTATAGGGACAGAAGCTCTGGGGCCAACGTCCTGACTTTC CASSYRDRSSGANVLTF TRBV27 - TRBD1 TRBJ2-6
TGTGCCACCAGCAGGGTAACCGGGACAGGGTTACACGAGCAGTACTTC CATSRVTGTGLHEQYF TRBV15 once TRBD1 TRBJ2-7
TGTGCCAGCACTTCGGTCCAGGCGGGAGGCCACGAGCAGTACTTC CASTSVQAGGHEQYF TRBV27 - TRBD2 TRBJ2-7
TGTGCCAGCAGCTTAGGGACAGCCACCTATGGCTACACCTTC CASSLGTATYGYTF TRBV7-6 - - TRBJ1-2
TGTGCCAGCAGCTTAGGCGCTAGCGGGAGCTCCTACAATGAGCAGTTCTTC CASSLGASGSSYNEQFF TRBV7-9 - TRBD2 TRBJ2-1
TGTGCCAGCAGCCCCGGACAGACCACCTACAATGAGCAGTTCTTC CASSPGQTTYNEQFF TRBV6-5 once - TRBJ2-1
TGTGCCACGAACGGTGGGTCTCCTAACACCGGGGAGCTGTTTTTT CATNGGSPNTGELFF TRBV10-3 - - TRBJ2-2
TGTGCCAGCAGTTCCCGGAAGGGTACCTACGAGCAGTACTTC CASSSRKGTYEQYF TRBV27 - - TRBJ2-7
TGTGCCAGCAGTTCCCCCCGGGACAGAGAGCAGTTCTTC CASSSPRDREQFF TRBV6-6 - TRBD1 TRBJ2-1
TGTGCCAGCAGCCCCCCGGCAGGTCCAGATACGCAGTATTTT CASSPPAGPDTQYF TRBV7-2 - - TRBJ2-3
TGTGCCAGCAGACTTAGCCATTATGAGCAGTTCTTC CASRLSHYEQFF TRBV3-1/TRBV3-2 - - TRBJ2-1
TGTGCCAGCAGCTCGCTCAGGGGTGGAAACACCATATATTTT CASSSLRGGNTIYF TRBV7-9 - - TRBJ1-3
TGTGCCAGCGGCGATGGGGGAGGGGCCACTGAAGCTTTCTTT CASGDGGGATEAFF TRBV6-6 - - TRBJ1-1
TGTGCCAGCAGCCAACCAGGGGGACGCGGCTCCTACAATGAGCAGTTCTTC CASSQPGGRGSYNEQFF TRBV3-1/TRBV3-2 - TRBD1 TRBJ2-1
TGTGCCAGCAGCTTAGGGACAATCCCGTACACCATATATTTT CASSLGTIPYTIYF TRBV5-6 - - TRBJ1-3
TGTGCCAGCAGCCAAGAATTGCGTTCACCCCTCCACTTT CASSQELRSPLHF TRBV3-1/TRBV3-2 - - TRBJ1-6
TGTGCCAGCAGCTTAGCCGGGACTAGCGGTTCCTACAATGAGCAGTTCTTC CASSLAGTSGSYNEQFF TRBV11-3 - TRBD2 TRBJ2-1
TGTGCCAGCAGCTCCGGGGGAGTCAACACTGAAGCTTTCTTT CASSSGGVNTEAFF TRBV7-2 - - TRBJ1-1
TGTGCCAGCAGTTCCCATTTGGGGCCAGATACGCAGTATTTT CASSSHLGPDTQYF TRBV28 - - TRBJ2-3
TGCAGCGTTGGGGACAGGGCCTACGAGCAGTACTTC CSVGDRAYEQYF TRBV29-1 - TRBD1 TRBJ2-7
TGTGCCAGCATCGACAGGGTGGGCTACGAGCAGTACTTC CASIDRVGYEQYF TRBV25-1 - TRBD1 TRBJ2-7